The subject of this entry is one T cell receptor beta chain. Trimming cost V 3 bases and J 4 bases; bases outside gene matches: 3. The CDR3 loop spans 14 amino acids. Germline V lookup: CDR1 MNHEY, CDR2 SMNVEV (reference sequence). The data are from a study of control samples from healthy donors and cancer patients. Sequencing was performed with immunoSEQ multiplex PCR; in TCRdb, only in-frame clones are kept and a portion is missing. The sample holds some 150,000 clones, 90% to 95% seen once. Sequencing was performed on blood. This TCR was recovered from a man aged 40-55 years in good health. The gene calls are TRBV27 and TRBJ2-1; 7 bases match TRBD2. DNA for the CDR3: TGTGCCAGCAGTTTGAAGGGAGGGTACAATGAGCAGTTCTTC. Its protein product is CASSLKGGYNEQFF.